These T cell receptor beta chains were read from a single sample in a study of spatial heterogeneity in lung cancer. TCRdb used MiXCR to reprocess the 5' RACE reads, holding one entry per CDR3 protein. The sample lists over 90,000 distinct CDR3 sequences, 7% to 9% occurring once. Specimen: PBMCs, collected at surgery. These receptors were collected from a male donor with early-stage non-small cell lung cancer. Both conserved end residues are part of each CDR3. Fields, in order: V gene, CDR3 length, D gene, clone size, J gene, CDR3 protein, CDR3 DNA. The D gene is left open where the match is weak. Part of the rows lack a size; the others show once, few, many or a class for expanded clones.

v_gene: TRBV7-2; len: 14; d_gene: -; abundance: -; j_gene: TRBJ1-3; CDR3aa: CASSPDAGGNTIYF; CDR3nt: TGTGCCAGCAGCCCTGACGCCGGGGGAAACACCATATATTTT
v_gene: TRBV10-3; len: 15; d_gene: TRBD1; abundance: few; j_gene: TRBJ1-2; CDR3aa: CAISGDRAWAYGYTF; CDR3nt: TGTGCCATCAGTGGCGACAGGGCGTGGGCCTATGGCTACACCTTC
v_gene: TRBV5-1; len: 15; d_gene: -; abundance: few; j_gene: TRBJ1-2; CDR3aa: CASSLGGGVAYGYTF; CDR3nt: TGCGCCAGCAGCTTGGGAGGAGGCGTCGCGTATGGCTACACCTTC
v_gene: TRBV20-1; len: 16; d_gene: TRBD2; abundance: -; j_gene: TRBJ2-2; CDR3aa: CSADYGTSVNTGELFF; CDR3nt: TGCAGTGCTGATTACGGGACTAGCGTTAACACCGGGGAGCTGTTTTTT
v_gene: TRBV10-3; len: 11; d_gene: -; abundance: -; j_gene: TRBJ2-7; CDR3aa: CAISRAEEQYF; CDR3nt: TGTGCCATCAGTCGAGCAGAAGAGCAGTACTTC
v_gene: TRBV6-1; len: 13; d_gene: -; abundance: few; j_gene: TRBJ1-2; CDR3aa: CASSESPANGYTF; CDR3nt: TGTGCCAGCAGTGAAAGTCCGGCAAATGGCTACACCTTC
v_gene: TRBV29-1; len: 13; d_gene: -; abundance: many; j_gene: TRBJ2-5; CDR3aa: CSGRSGRQETQYF; CDR3nt: TGCAGCGGTCGTAGCGGCCGACAAGAGACCCAGTACTTC
v_gene: TRBV3-1; len: 13; d_gene: TRBD2; abundance: few; j_gene: TRBJ2-7; CDR3aa: CASSTSGSYEQYF; CDR3nt: TGTGCCAGCAGCACTAGCGGGAGCTACGAGCAGTACTTC
v_gene: TRBV9; len: 15; d_gene: -; abundance: many; j_gene: TRBJ2-1; CDR3aa: CASSAPSRSNNEQFF; CDR3nt: TGTGCCAGCAGCGCCCCGTCCCGGTCAAACAATGAGCAGTTCTTC
v_gene: TRBV20-1; len: 15; d_gene: TRBD1; abundance: few; j_gene: TRBJ1-6; CDR3aa: CSARSGTGNNSPLHF; CDR3nt: TGCAGTGCCCGGTCCGGGACAGGGAATAATTCACCCCTCCACTTT
v_gene: TRBV6-2/TRBV6-3; len: 15; d_gene: -; abundance: few; j_gene: TRBJ2-3; CDR3aa: CASSYSKPSTDTQYF; CDR3nt: TGTGCCAGCAGTTACTCGAAGCCTTCCACAGATACGCAGTATTTT
v_gene: TRBV9; len: 12; d_gene: -; abundance: many; j_gene: TRBJ2-2; CDR3aa: CASSANTGELFF; CDR3nt: TGTGCCAGCAGCGCGAACACCGGGGAGCTGTTTTTT
v_gene: TRBV7-9; len: 14; d_gene: TRBD2; abundance: few; j_gene: TRBJ2-1; CDR3aa: CASSYSGAGNEQFF; CDR3nt: TGTGCCAGCAGCTATAGCGGGGCCGGCAATGAGCAGTTCTTC
v_gene: TRBV9; len: 16; d_gene: TRBD1; abundance: few; j_gene: TRBJ2-5; CDR3aa: CASSVGATGAGETQYF; CDR3nt: TGTGCCAGCAGCGTCGGAGCGACAGGGGCGGGCGAGACCCAGTACTTC
v_gene: TRBV6-2/TRBV6-3; len: 15; d_gene: -; abundance: many; j_gene: TRBJ2-6; CDR3aa: CASSYGVSGANVLTF; CDR3nt: TGTGCCAGCAGTTACGGAGTCTCTGGGGCCAACGTCCTGACTTTC
v_gene: TRBV7-9; len: 13; d_gene: -; abundance: -; j_gene: TRBJ1-2; CDR3aa: CASSLVNSDGYTF; CDR3nt: TGTGCCAGCAGCTTAGTTAACAGTGATGGCTACACCTTC
v_gene: TRBV12-3/TRBV12-4; len: 13; d_gene: -; abundance: many; j_gene: TRBJ1-1; CDR3aa: CASRRGENTEAFF; CDR3nt: TGTGCCAGCCGACGGGGGGAGAACACTGAAGCTTTCTTT
v_gene: TRBV2; len: 11; d_gene: -; abundance: many; j_gene: TRBJ2-4; CDR3aa: CASSERGIQYF; CDR3nt: TGTGCCAGCAGTGAAAGGGGCATTCAGTACTTC
v_gene: TRBV4-2; len: 15; d_gene: TRBD1; abundance: few; j_gene: TRBJ2-2; CDR3aa: CASGGTGLYAGELFF; CDR3nt: TGTGCCAGCGGCGGGACAGGATTGTATGCCGGGGAGCTGTTTTTT
v_gene: TRBV7-2; len: 17; d_gene: -; abundance: many; j_gene: TRBJ1-6; CDR3aa: CASSSPGQGGGNSPLHF; CDR3nt: TGTGCCAGCAGCTCTCCGGGACAAGGTGGGGGTAATTCACCCCTCCACTTT
v_gene: TRBV27; len: 15; d_gene: -; abundance: many; j_gene: TRBJ1-1; CDR3aa: CASSFRLDRNTEAFF; CDR3nt: TGTGCCAGCAGTTTCCGTTTGGACAGAAACACTGAAGCTTTCTTT
v_gene: TRBV28; len: 14; d_gene: -; abundance: many; j_gene: TRBJ2-7; CDR3aa: CASSSPTGTYEQYF; CDR3nt: TGTGCCAGCAGTTCCCCGACGGGAACCTACGAGCAGTACTTC
v_gene: TRBV7-2; len: 14; d_gene: -; abundance: -; j_gene: TRBJ2-5; CDR3aa: CASSLVPGSETQYF; CDR3nt: TGTGCCAGCAGCTTAGTTCCGGGGAGTGAGACCCAGTACTTC
v_gene: TRBV7-2; len: 15; d_gene: -; abundance: many; j_gene: TRBJ2-7; CDR3aa: CASSLQSASSYEQYF; CDR3nt: TGTGCCAGCAGCCTTCAATCGGCGAGCTCCTACGAGCAGTACTTC